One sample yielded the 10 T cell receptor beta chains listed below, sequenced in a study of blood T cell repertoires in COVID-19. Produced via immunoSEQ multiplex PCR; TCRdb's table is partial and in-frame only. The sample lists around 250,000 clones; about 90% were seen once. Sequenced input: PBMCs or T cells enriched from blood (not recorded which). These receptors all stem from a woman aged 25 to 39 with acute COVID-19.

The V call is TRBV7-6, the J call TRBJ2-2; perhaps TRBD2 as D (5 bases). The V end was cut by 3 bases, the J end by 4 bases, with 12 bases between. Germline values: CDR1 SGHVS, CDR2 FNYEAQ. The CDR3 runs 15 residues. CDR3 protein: CASSFPAAGTGELFF. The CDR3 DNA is TGTGCCAGCAGCTTCCCAGCCGCGGGCACCGGGGAGCTGTTTTTT.

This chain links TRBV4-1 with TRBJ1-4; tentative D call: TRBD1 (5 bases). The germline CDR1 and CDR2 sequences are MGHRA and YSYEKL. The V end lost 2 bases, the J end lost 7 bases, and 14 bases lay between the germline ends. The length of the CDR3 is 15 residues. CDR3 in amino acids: CASSQRGGDGEKLFF. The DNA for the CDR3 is TGCGCCAGCAGCCAAAGGGGAGGGGATGGTGAAAAACTGTTTTTT.

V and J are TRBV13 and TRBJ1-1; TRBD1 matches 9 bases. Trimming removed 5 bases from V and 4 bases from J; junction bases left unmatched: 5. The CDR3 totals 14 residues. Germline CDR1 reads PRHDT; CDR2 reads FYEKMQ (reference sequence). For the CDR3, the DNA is TGTGCCAGCAGCCCTCGACAGGGGGGCACTGAAGCTTTCTTT. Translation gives CASSPRQGGTEAFF.

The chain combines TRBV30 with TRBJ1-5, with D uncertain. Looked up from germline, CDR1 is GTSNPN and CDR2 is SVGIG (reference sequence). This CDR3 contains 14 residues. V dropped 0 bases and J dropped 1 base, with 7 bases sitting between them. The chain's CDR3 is CAWSVARSNQPQHF. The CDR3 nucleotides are TGTGCCTGGAGTGTAGCCCGGAGCAATCAGCCCCAGCATTTT.

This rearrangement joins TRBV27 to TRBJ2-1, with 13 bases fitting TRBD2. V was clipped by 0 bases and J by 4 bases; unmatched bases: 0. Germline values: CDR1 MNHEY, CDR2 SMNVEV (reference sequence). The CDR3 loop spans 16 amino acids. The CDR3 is CASSLSGLAGYNEQFF. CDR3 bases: TGTGCCAGCAGTTTATCGGGACTAGCGGGGTACAATGAGCAGTTCTTC.

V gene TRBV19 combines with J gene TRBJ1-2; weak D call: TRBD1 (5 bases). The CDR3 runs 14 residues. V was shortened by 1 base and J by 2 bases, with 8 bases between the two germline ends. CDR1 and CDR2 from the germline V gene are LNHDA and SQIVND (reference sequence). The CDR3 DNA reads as TGTGCCAGTAGTATAGGACAGCGCAACTATGGCTACACCTTC. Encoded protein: CASSIGQRNYGYTF. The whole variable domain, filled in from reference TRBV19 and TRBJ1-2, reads DGGITQSPKYLFRKEGQNVTLSCEQNLNHDAMYWYRQDPGQGLRLIYYSQIVNDFQKGDIAEGYSVSREKKESFPLTVTSAQKNPTAFYLCASSIGQRNYGYTFGSGTRLTVV.

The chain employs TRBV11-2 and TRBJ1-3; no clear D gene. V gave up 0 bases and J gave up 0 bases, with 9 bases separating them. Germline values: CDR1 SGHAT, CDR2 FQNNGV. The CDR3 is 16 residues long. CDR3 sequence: CASSLEVTISGNTIYF. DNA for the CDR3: TGTGCCAGCAGCTTAGAAGTGACTATCTCTGGAAACACCATATATTTT.

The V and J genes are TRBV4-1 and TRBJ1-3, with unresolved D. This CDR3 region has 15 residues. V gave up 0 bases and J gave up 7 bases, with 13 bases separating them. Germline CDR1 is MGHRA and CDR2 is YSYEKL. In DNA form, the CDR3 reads TGCGCCAGCAGCCAAGATTTAGGCAGGTTGAACACCATATATTTT. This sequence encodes CASSQDLGRLNTIYF.

The CDR3 DNA follows: TGTGCCAGCCTCGGGAGGGACACCTACGAGCAGTACTTC. It specifies CASLGRDTYEQYF. The chain has TRBV2 and TRBJ2-7, with 8 bases fitting TRBD2. CDR1 is SNHLY, CDR2 FYNNEI, per germline. With V trimmed by 8 bases and J by 2 bases, 5 bases remained unmatched. The CDR3 totals 13 residues.

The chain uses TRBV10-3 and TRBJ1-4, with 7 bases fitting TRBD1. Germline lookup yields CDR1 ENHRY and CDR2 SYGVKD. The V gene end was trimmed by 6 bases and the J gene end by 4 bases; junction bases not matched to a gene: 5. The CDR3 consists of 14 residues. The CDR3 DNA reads TGTGCCATCAGCCGACAGGGAGGTAATGAAAAACTGTTTTTT. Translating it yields CAISRQGGNEKLFF.